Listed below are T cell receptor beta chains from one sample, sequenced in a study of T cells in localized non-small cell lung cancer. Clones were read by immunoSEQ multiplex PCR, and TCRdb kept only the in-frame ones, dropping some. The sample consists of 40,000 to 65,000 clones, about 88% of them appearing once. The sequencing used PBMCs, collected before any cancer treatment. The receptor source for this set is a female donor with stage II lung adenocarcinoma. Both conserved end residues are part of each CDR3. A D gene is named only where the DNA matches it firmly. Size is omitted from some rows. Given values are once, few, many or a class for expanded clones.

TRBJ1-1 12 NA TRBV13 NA TGTGCCAGCAGCTTATTGCGGGCTGAAGCTTTCTTT CASSLLRAEAFF
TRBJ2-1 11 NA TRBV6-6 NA TGTGCCAGCAGTTCTGGGACTGAGCAGTTCTTC CASSSGTEQFF
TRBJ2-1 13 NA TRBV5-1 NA TGCGCCAGCAGCTTGTCGATAGGCAGCGAGCAGTTCTTC CASSLSIGSEQFF
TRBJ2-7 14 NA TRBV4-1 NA TGCGCCAGCAGCCAACAACAGGAGACCTACGAGCAGTACTTC CASSQQQETYEQYF
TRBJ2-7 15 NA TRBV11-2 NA TGTGCCAGCAGCCAAGCCTTTGGGGGTTCCTACGAGCAGTACTTC CASSQAFGGSYEQYF
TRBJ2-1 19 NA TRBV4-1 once TGCGCCAGCAGCCAAGAAGGGGTACACATCTCGAGCTCCTACAATGAGCAGTTCTTC CASSQEGVHISSSYNEQFF
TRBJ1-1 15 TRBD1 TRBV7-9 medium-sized TGTGCCAGCAGCCCTATGACAGGGTGGGACACTGAAGCTTTCTTT CASSPMTGWDTEAFF
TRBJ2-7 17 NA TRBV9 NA TGTGCCAGCAGCGTCGGTACAGAGAAGACAGATTTCTACGAGCAGTACTTC CASSVGTEKTDFYEQYF
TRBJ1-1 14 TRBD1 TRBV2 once TGTGCCAGCAGACAATACGGACAGGGGGCTGAAGCTTTCTTT CASRQYGQGAEAFF
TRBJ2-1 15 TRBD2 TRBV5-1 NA TGCGCCAGCAGCATAGCGGGGGGACCCTACAATGAGCAGTTCTTC CASSIAGGPYNEQFF
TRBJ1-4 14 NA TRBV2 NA TGTGCCAGCAACCGAGTGGAAACTAATGAAAAACTGTTTTTT CASNRVETNEKLFF
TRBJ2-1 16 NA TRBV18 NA TGTGCCAGCTCAACAACTTTAGATTCCGGGGCAGTCGAGCAGTTCTTC CASSTTLDSGAVEQFF
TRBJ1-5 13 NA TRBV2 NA TGTGCCACCAGGGCTTATAGCAATCAGCCCCAGCATTTT CATRAYSNQPQHF
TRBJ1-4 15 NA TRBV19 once TGTGCCAGTAGGGGACCAGCCAGGGCGAATGAAAAACTGTTTTTT CASRGPARANEKLFF
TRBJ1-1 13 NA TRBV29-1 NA TGCAGCGTGCCCGGGACGGGGAACACTGAAGCTTTCTTT CSVPGTGNTEAFF
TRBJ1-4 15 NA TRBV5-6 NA TGTGCCAGCAGCAGAACGATCCTCTCTAATGAAAAACTGTTTTTT CASSRTILSNEKLFF
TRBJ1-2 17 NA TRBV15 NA TGTGCCACCAGCAGAGAGGGCCCCGGGGGGCTACACTATGGCTACACCTTC CATSREGPGGLHYGYTF
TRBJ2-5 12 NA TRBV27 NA TGTGCCAGCCCCCCGTCACCAGAGACCCAGTACTTC CASPPSPETQYF
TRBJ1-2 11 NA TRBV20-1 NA TGCAGTGCTGGAAGTTCATATGGCTACACCTTC CSAGSSYGYTF
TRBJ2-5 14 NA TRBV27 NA TGTGCCAGCAGTCCGGGACAAAGCCAAGAGACCCAGTACTTC CASSPGQSQETQYF
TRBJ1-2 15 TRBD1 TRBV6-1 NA TGTGCCAGCAGTTGGCGGGACAGCGAATCCTATGGCTACACCTTC CASSWRDSESYGYTF
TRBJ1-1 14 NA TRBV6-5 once TGTGCCATCAGTGAGTCGGCGGTGAACACTGAAGCTTTCTTT CAISESAVNTEAFF
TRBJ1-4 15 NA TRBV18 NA TGTGCCAGCTCACCACGAGAGGGGCCTAATGAAAAACTGTTTTTT CASSPREGPNEKLFF
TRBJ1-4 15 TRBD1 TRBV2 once TGTGCCAGCGTCCATGAGACAGGGACTAATGAAAAACTGTTTTTT CASVHETGTNEKLFF
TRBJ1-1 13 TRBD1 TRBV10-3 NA TGTGCCATCAGTGACAGGGGGTTGGGTGAGGCTTTCTTT CAISDRGLGEAFF
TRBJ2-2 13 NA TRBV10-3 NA TGTGCCACCCGGGCCACCGACACCGGGGAGCTGTTTTTT CATRATDTGELFF
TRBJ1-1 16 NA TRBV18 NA TGTGCCAGCTCACCAAGGCGTACAGATATGAACACTGAAGCTTTCTTT CASSPRRTDMNTEAFF
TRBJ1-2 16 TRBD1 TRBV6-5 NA TGTGCCAGCAGTTACTCGCTGACGACAGGGGACTATGGCTACACCTTC CASSYSLTTGDYGYTF
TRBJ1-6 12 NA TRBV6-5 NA TGTGCCGCCTACGGAAGGGATTCACCCCTCCACTTT CAAYGRDSPLHF
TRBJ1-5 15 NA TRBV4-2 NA TGTGCCAGCAGCCAAGAGAGGGATGGGAGTCAGCCCCAGCATTTT CASSQERDGSQPQHF
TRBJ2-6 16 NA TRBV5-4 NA TGTGCCAGCGCTTTAGTAACGGCCTCTGGGGCCAACGTCCTGACTTTC CASALVTASGANVLTF
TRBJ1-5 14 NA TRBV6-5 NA TGTGCCAGCAGGCCTCAGGGGAGCAATCAGCCCCAGCATTTT CASRPQGSNQPQHF
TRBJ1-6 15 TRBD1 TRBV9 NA TGTGCCAGCAGCGTAGGTACAGGGGTAGGTTCACCCCTCCACTTT CASSVGTGVGSPLHF
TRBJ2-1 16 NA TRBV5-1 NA TGCGCCAGCAGCACCGATCCCGGGACCACGGTTATGGAGCAGTTCTTC CASSTDPGTTVMEQFF
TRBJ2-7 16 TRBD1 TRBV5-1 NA TGCGCCAGCAGCTTAGACTGGACAGGGCCCTCCTACGAGCAGTACTTC CASSLDWTGPSYEQYF
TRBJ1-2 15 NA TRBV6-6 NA TGTGCCAGCAGTTACCGCGGGGGCGGAAACTATGGCTACACCTTC CASSYRGGGNYGYTF
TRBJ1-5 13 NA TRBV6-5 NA TGTGCCAGCAGTTACCGCAGGGAACAGCCCCAGCATTTT CASSYRREQPQHF
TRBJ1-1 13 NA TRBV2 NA TGTGCCAGCAGTGACGGCGGGACCCGCGAGGCTTTCTTT CASSDGGTREAFF
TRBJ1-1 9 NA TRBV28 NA TGTGCCGCGGGGTTTGAAGCTTTCTTT CAAGFEAFF
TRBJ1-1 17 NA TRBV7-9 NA TGTGCCAGCAGCCCCCTAGGATGGGGGCAGGTTAACACTGAAGCTTTCTTT CASSPLGWGQVNTEAFF
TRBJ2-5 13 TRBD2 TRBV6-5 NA TGTGCCAGCCGACTAGCGGGGGCCCAGACCCAGTACTTC CASRLAGAQTQYF
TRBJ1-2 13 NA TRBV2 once TGTGCCAGCAGTCCTGGCAGCCTGTGGGGCTACACCTTC CASSPGSLWGYTF
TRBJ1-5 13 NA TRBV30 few TGTGCCTGGAGTCCCCAGGGCAATCAGCCCCAGCATTTT CAWSPQGNQPQHF
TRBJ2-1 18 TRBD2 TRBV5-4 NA TGTGCCAGCAGCCCTGGACTAGCGGGGGGCAACTTCAACAATGAGCAGTTCTTC CASSPGLAGGNFNNEQFF
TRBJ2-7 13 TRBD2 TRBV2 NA TGTGCCAGCAGTCCAATGACTAGCGGGGAGCAGTACTTC CASSPMTSGEQYF
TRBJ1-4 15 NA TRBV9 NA TGTGCCAGCAGCGTAGGCGTCCAGGGAGGGGAAAAACTGTTTTTT CASSVGVQGGEKLFF
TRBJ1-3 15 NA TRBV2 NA TGTGCCAGCAGTGAACAGACAAATCCCGGAAACACCATATATTTT CASSEQTNPGNTIYF
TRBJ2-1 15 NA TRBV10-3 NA TGTGCCATCAGTGAAGGGCTTACCTCCTACAATGAGCAGTTCTTC CAISEGLTSYNEQFF
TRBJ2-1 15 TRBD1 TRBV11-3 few TGTGCCAGCAGCTTAGAAGTTACAGGGGGCAATGAGCAGTTCTTC CASSLEVTGGNEQFF
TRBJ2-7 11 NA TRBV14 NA TGTGCCAGCAGCCAAACGGGATCGGCGTACTTC CASSQTGSAYF
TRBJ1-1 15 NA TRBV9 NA TGTGCCAGCAGCGGTAGAGGAGCTTCGAACACTGAAGCTTTCTTT CASSGRGASNTEAFF
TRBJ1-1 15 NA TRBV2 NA TGTGCCAGCAGTGACTTGGGCCGGGTGGGCACTGAAGCTTTCTTT CASSDLGRVGTEAFF
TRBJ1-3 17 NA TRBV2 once TGTGCCAGCAGTGAAGCGGGTTTCTGGAGCTCTGGAAACACCATATATTTT CASSEAGFWSSGNTIYF